This TCR beta chain was obtained from a study of CD8 T cells in Susac syndrome. An amount of RNA that ranged from 0.5 to 1 ug was reverse transcribed with random hexamers. A single record per CDR3 protein comes from TCRdb applying MiXCR to the immunoSEQ multiplex PCR reads. The top ten hold around 0.08% of the sample, which has around 170,000 distinct CDR3 sequences, 92% seen once. This CDR3 is 15 amino acids long. Trimming took 2 bases from V and 3 from J, leaving 14 bases between them. Germline V CDR1 and CDR2: SEHNR, FQNEAQ (reference sequence). The genes are TRBV7-9 and TRBJ2-7; D gene ambiguous. Sequencing was done on a sample of CD4+ T cells from PBMCs. The clonotype comes from a human donor in good health. CDR3 protein: CASSLSPDFFYEQYF. The CDR3, as DNA: TGTGCCAGCAGCTTATCCCCCGACTTCTTCTACGAGCAGTACTTC. The full variable domain, its missing parts supplied by reference TRBV7-9 and TRBJ2-7, is DTGVSQNPRHKITKRGQNVTFRCDPISEHNRLYWYRQTLGQGPEFLTYFQNEAQLEKSRLLSDRFSAERPKGSFSTLEIQRTEQGDSAMYLCASSLSPDFFYEQYFGPGTRLTVT.